Reported below is one TCR beta chain. Antigen unknown. Data came from immunoSEQ multiplex PCR; TCRdb stores just in-frame clones and leaves some out. The table has tens of thousands of clones, more than 90% seen once. V lost 4 bases and J lost 3, with 13 bases in between. CDR1 is SGHRS, CDR2 YFSETQ, per germline. The CDR3 extends over 14 amino acids. This sample is drawn from a study of graft-versus-host responses after intestinal transplantation. Overall study: Tacrolimus plus steroids were given to all recipients for 2 to 4 years, preceded by anti-thymocyte globulin induction.

Notes on the study in general: Detection of GvH clones occurred in recipient marrow, and some had their first appearance in ileum or blood. Peak levels of circulating GvH clones tracked with early post-transplant HvG declines.

This sequence joins TRBV5-1 and TRBJ1-1; TRBD1 is a possible D gene (6 bases). The source material was unstimulated CD8+ T cells sorted from spleen or lymph node cells, sampled before transplant. This receptor was taken from a human donor who was the organ donor for an intestinal transplant. The CDR3 sequence: CASSRGHAYTEAFF. The CDR3 nucleotides read TGCGCCAGCAGCCGGGGACACGCCTACACTGAAGCTTTCTTT.